Listed below are T cell receptor beta chains from one sample, sequenced in a study of blood T cell repertoires in COVID-19. Clones were sequenced by immunoSEQ multiplex PCR, and TCRdb holds only the in-frame ones, with some missing. The sample carries 250,000 to 300,000 clones, around 90% recorded once. Sequenced: PBMCs or T cells enriched from blood (not recorded which). All receptors derive from a woman aged 25 to 45 who had recovered from COVID-19. The CDR3 runs from the conserved cysteine through the conserved F or W. The D gene is left open where the match is weak. Only some rows state a clone size, as once, few, many or a class for expanded clones.

>TRBJ1-1|NA|TRBV5-4|NA
CASSPGVMDLNTEAFF
TGTGCCAGCAGCCCGGGGGTTATGGATTTGAACACTGAAGCTTTCTTT
>TRBJ2-7|NA|TRBV12-3/TRBV12-4|TRBD1
CASGQGTYEQYF
TGTGCCAGCGGACAGGGCACCTACGAGCAGTACTTC
>TRBJ1-2|NA|TRBV11-1|NA
CASSPSPGGRNYGYTF
TGTGCCAGCAGCCCATCCCCCGGAGGACGGAACTATGGCTACACCTTC
>TRBJ2-1|NA|TRBV7-8|TRBD2
CASSLVQASGYNEQFF
TGTGCCAGCAGCTTAGTTCAGGCTAGCGGCTACAATGAGCAGTTCTTC
>TRBJ1-6|NA|TRBV6-5|TRBD1
CASSRQGAHSPLHF
TGTGCCAGCAGCCGACAGGGGGCTCATTCACCCCTCCACTTT
>TRBJ1-6|NA|TRBV28|TRBD1
CASSPGTGSSYNSPLHF
TGTGCCAGCAGTCCCGGGACAGGGAGCTCCTATAATTCACCCCTCCACTTT
>TRBJ2-1|NA|TRBV5-1|NA
CASRASSDSYNEQFF
TGCGCCAGCAGAGCGTCTAGTGACTCCTACAATGAGCAGTTCTTC
>TRBJ1-1|NA|TRBV14|NA
CASSQYRLYTEAFF
TGTGCCAGCAGCCAATACAGGTTATACACTGAAGCTTTCTTT
>TRBJ2-7|NA|TRBV7-9|TRBD1
CASSLVRDSSYEQYF
TGTGCCAGCAGCTTAGTCCGGGACAGCTCCTACGAGCAGTACTTC
>TRBJ1-5|NA|TRBV18|NA
CASSPESRHSNQPQHF
TGTGCCAGCTCGCCGGAGAGTCGGCATAGCAATCAGCCCCAGCATTTT
>TRBJ2-2|NA|TRBV5-8|TRBD1
CASSLGLPRTGLPGELFF
TGTGCCAGCAGCTTGGGGCTCCCCCGGACAGGGTTACCCGGGGAGCTGTTTTTT
>TRBJ2-7|NA|TRBV28|TRBD2
CASSRLAGGRVLNEQYF
TGTGCCAGCAGCCGACTAGCGGGAGGGAGGGTTTTAAACGAGCAGTACTTC
>TRBJ2-3|NA|TRBV5-1|NA
CASSQSEADTQYF
TGCGCCAGCAGCCAATCAGAAGCAGATACGCAGTATTTT
>TRBJ1-2|NA|TRBV4-1|NA
CASSPTGSGYGYTF
TGCGCCAGCAGCCCAACAGGGTCCGGCTATGGCTACACCTTC
>TRBJ1-2|few|TRBV28|TRBD1
CASSSQGRGNGYTF
TGTGCCAGCAGTTCCCAGGGCAGGGGGAATGGCTACACCTTC
>TRBJ1-2|NA|TRBV18|NA
CASSPRTGQEGNYGYTF
TGTGCCAGCTCACCACGTACAGGGCAAGAGGGGAACTATGGCTACACCTTC
>TRBJ2-7|NA|TRBV28|NA
CASSYRTDNLNF
TGTGCCAGCAGTTATAGGACAGACAATTTGAACTTC
>TRBJ2-3|NA|TRBV3-1/TRBV3-2|NA
CASSQVEDTQYF
TGTGCCAGCAGCCAAGTAGAAGATACGCAGTATTTT
>TRBJ1-1|once|TRBV20-1|NA
CSAMQGTEAFF
TGCAGTGCAATGCAGGGCACTGAAGCTTTCTTT
>TRBJ2-7|NA|TRBV7-8|TRBD1
CASSLVGTEITYEQYF
TGTGCCAGCAGCTTAGTAGGGACAGAGATCACCTACGAGCAGTACTTC
>TRBJ2-1|NA|TRBV19|TRBD2
CASGPIYLAGGRSSYNEQFF
TGTGCCAGTGGACCGATCTACCTAGCGGGAGGGCGGTCCTCCTACAATGAGCAGTTCTTC
>TRBJ2-1|NA|TRBV3-1/TRBV3-2|NA
CASSQDLGAASYNEQFF
TGTGCCAGCAGCCAAGATCTAGGGGCGGCGTCCTACAATGAGCAGTTCTTC
>TRBJ2-1|NA|TRBV2|TRBD2
CASRGLAGSYNEQFF
TGTGCCAGCAGGGGCCTAGCGGGATCTTACAATGAGCAGTTCTTC
>TRBJ2-7|NA|TRBV19|NA
CASSTTAAREQYF
TGTGCCAGTAGTACAACCGCCGCGCGCGAGCAGTACTTC
>TRBJ1-2|NA|TRBV18|TRBD1
CASSPGGQGRYTF
TGTGCCAGCTCACCAGGAGGACAGGGGCGCTACACCTTC
>TRBJ2-3|NA|TRBV2|NA
CASKISGSGTDTQYF
TGTGCCAGCAAGATTAGCGGAAGTGGCACAGATACGCAGTATTTT
>TRBJ2-5|NA|TRBV19|NA
CASSMYLANQETQYF
TGTGCCAGTAGTATGTACCTCGCGAACCAAGAGACCCAGTACTTC
>TRBJ2-7|NA|TRBV5-8|TRBD2
CATVVGRTLYEQYF
TGTGCCACCGTAGTCGGGAGGACTCTCTACGAGCAGTACTTC
>TRBJ2-7|once|TRBV7-2|NA
CASSLGRFNYEQYF
TGTGCCAGCAGCTTAGGCAGGTTTAACTACGAGCAGTACTTC
>TRBJ1-1|NA|TRBV5-5|NA
CASSLGANTEAFF
TGTGCCAGCAGCTTGGGGGCGAACACTGAAGCTTTCTTT
>TRBJ1-5|NA|TRBV7-8|TRBD1
CASRLGGQSYSNQPQHF
TGTGCCAGCAGGCTAGGGGGACAGAGTTATAGCAATCAGCCCCAGCATTTT
>TRBJ2-7|NA|TRBV29-1|NA
CSVEVRAGRGAQYF
TGCAGCGTTGAAGTACGGGCAGGGCGGGGTGCGCAGTACTTC
>TRBJ1-4|NA|TRBV14|NA
CASSPGGQGKLFF
TGTGCCAGCAGCCCCGGGGGTCAGGGAAAACTGTTTTTT
>TRBJ2-1|NA|TRBV5-8|NA
CASPGSSAYNEQFF
TGTGCCAGCCCAGGGTCTAGCGCGTACAATGAGCAGTTCTTC
>TRBJ1-1|NA|TRBV6-6|TRBD1
CASSTTGGNTEAFF
TGTGCCAGCAGTACAACAGGGGGCAACACTGAAGCTTTCTTT
>TRBJ1-1|once|TRBV4-1|NA
CASSQDKGFVTEAFF
TGCGCCAGCAGCCAAGATAAGGGGTTCGTCACTGAAGCTTTCTTT